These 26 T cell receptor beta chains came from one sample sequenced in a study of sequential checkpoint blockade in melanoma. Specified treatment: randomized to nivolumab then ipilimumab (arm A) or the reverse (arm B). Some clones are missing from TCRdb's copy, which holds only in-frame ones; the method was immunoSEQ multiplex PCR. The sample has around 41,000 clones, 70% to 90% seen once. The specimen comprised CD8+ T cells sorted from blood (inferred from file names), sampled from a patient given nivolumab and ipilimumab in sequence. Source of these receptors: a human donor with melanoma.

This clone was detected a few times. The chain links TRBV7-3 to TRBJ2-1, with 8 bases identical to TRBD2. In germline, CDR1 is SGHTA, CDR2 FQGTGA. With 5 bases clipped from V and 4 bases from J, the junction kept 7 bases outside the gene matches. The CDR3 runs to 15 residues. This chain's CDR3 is CASSAAAGEYNEQFF. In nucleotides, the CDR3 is TGTGCCAGCAGCGCCGCAGCGGGAGAATACAATGAGCAGTTCTTC.

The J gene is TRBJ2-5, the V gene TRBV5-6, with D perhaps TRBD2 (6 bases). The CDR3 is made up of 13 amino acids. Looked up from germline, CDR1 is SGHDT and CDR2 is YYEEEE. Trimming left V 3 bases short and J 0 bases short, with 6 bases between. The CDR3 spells CASSWTNQETQYF. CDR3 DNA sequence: TGTGCCAGCAGCTGGACTAACCAAGAGACCCAGTACTTC.

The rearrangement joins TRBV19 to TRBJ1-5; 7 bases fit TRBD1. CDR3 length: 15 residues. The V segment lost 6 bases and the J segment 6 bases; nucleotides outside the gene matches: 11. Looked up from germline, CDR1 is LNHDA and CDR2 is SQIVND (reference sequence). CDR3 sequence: CASSDREERPQPQHF. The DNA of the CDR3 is TGTGCCAGTAGCGACAGGGAGGAAAGACCTCAGCCCCAGCATTTT. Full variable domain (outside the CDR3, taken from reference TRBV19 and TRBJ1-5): DGGITQSPKYLFRKEGQNVTLSCEQNLNHDAMYWYRQDPGQGLRLIYYSQIVNDFQKGDIAEGYSVSREKKESFPLTVTSAQKNPTAFYLCASSDREERPQPQHFGDGTRLSIL.

CDR3 sequence: CASSLGGTGATYNEQFF. CDR3 nucleotides: TGCGCCAGCAGCCTTGGGGGGACAGGGGCCACCTACAATGAGCAGTTCTTC. V gene TRBV5-1 combines with J gene TRBJ2-1, with TRBD1 matching 10 bases. Trimming removed 4 bases from V and 2 bases from J; junction bases left unmatched: 9. The CDR3 runs to 17 residues. Per the germline V gene, CDR1 is SGHRS and CDR2 is YFSETQ. The variable domain in full, completed from reference TRBV5-1 and TRBJ2-1, reads KAGVTQTPRYLIKTRGQQVTLSCSPISGHRSVSWYQQTPGQGLQFLFEYFSETQRNKGNFPGRFSGRQFSNSRSEMNVSTLELGDSALYLCASSLGGTGATYNEQFFGPGTRLTVL.

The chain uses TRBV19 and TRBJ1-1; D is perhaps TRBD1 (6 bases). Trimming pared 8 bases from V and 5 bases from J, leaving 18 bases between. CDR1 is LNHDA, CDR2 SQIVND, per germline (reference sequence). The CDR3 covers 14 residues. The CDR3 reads CASDSQGLITEAFF. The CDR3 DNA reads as TGTGCCAGTGACTCGCAGGGGTTAATAACTGAAGCTTTCTTT.

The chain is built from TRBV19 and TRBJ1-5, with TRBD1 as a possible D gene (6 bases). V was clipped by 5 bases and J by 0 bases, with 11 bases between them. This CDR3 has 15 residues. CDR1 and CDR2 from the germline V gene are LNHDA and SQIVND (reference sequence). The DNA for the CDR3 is TGTGCCAGTAGTGACACAGGGTCTAGCAATCAGCCCCAGCATTTT. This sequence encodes CASSDTGSSNQPQHF.

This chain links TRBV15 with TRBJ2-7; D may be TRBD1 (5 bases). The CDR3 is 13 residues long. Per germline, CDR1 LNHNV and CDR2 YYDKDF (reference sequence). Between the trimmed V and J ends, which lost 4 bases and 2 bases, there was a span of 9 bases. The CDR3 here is CATSTDSTYEQYF. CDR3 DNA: TGTGCCACCAGCACCGACAGTACCTACGAGCAGTACTTC.

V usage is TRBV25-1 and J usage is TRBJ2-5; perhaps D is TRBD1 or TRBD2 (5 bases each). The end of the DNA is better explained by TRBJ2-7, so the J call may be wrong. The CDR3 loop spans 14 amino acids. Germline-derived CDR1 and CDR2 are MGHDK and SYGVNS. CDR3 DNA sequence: TGTGCCAGCAGTGAGTGGGGACGGGACTACGAGCAGTACTTC. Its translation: CASSEWGRDYEQYF.

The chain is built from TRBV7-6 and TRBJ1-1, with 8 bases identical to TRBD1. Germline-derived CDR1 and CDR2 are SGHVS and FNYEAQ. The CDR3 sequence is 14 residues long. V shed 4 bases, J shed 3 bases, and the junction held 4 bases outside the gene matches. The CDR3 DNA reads TGTGCCAGCAGCTCGGACAGGGTGGACACTGAAGCTTTCTTT. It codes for CASSSDRVDTEAFF.

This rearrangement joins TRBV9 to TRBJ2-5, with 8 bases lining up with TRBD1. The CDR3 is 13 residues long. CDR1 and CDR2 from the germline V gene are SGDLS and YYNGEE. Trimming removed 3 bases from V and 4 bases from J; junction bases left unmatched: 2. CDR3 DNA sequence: TGTGCCAGCAGCGAACAGGGGGGAGAGACCCAGTACTTC. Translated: CASSEQGGETQYF.

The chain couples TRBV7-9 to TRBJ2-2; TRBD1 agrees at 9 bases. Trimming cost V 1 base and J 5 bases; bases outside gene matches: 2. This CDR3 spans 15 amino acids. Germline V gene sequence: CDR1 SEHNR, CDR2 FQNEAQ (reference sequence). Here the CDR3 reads CASSLGQGETGELFF. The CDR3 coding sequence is TGTGCCAGCAGCTTAGGACAGGGGGAGACCGGGGAGCTGTTTTTT.

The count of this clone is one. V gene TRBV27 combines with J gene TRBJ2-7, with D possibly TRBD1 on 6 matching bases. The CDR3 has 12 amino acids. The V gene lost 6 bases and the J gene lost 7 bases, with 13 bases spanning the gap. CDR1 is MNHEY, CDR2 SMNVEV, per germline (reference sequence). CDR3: CASRQGPREQYF. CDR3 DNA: TGTGCCAGCAGACAGGGTCCTAGGGAGCAGTACTTC.

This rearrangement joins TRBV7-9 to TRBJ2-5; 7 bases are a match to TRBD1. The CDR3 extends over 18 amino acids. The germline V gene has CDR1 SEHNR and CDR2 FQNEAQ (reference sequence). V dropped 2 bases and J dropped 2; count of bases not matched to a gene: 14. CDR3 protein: CASSLTYAPDRSQETQYF. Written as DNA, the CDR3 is TGTGCCAGCAGCTTAACGTATGCCCCGGACAGGTCACAAGAGACCCAGTACTTC.

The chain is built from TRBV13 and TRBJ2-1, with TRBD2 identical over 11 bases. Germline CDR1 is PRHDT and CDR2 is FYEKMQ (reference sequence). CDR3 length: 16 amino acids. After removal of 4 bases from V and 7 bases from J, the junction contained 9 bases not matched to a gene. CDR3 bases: TGTGCCAGCAGCTCACCAACTAGCGGGAGCTGGAATGAGCAGTTCTTC. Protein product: CASSSPTSGSWNEQFF. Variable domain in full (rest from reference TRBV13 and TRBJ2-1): AAGVIQSPRHLIKEKRETATLKCYPIPRHDTVYWYQQGPGQDPQFLISFYEKMQSDKGSIPDRFSAQQFSDYHSELNMSSLELGDSALYFCASSSPTSGSWNEQFFGPGTRLTVL.

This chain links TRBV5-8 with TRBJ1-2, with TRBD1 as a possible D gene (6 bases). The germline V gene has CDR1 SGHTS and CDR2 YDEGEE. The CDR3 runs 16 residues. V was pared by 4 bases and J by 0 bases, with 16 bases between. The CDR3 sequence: CASSVDSIVANYGYTF. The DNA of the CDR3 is TGTGCCAGCAGCGTGGACAGCATCGTCGCTAACTATGGCTACACCTTC. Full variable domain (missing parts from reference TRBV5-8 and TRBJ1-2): EAGVTQSPTHLIKTRGQQATLRCSPISGHTSVYWYQQALGLGLQFLLWYDEGEERNRGNFPPRFSGRQFPNYSSELNVNALELEDSALYLCASSVDSIVANYGYTFGSGTRLTVV.

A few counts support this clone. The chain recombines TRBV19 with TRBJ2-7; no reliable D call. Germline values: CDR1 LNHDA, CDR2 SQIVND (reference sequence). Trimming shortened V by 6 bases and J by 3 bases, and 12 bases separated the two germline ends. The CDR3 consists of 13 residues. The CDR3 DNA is TGTGCCAGTAGCCCCTCGATCTACTACGAGCAGTACGTC. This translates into CASSPSIYYEQYV.

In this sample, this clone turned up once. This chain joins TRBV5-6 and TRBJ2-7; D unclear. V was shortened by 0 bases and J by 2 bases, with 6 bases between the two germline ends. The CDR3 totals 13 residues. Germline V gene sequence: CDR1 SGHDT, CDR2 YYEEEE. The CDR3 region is CASSLDRTYEQYF. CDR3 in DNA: TGTGCCAGCAGCTTGGACAGAACCTACGAGCAGTACTTC.

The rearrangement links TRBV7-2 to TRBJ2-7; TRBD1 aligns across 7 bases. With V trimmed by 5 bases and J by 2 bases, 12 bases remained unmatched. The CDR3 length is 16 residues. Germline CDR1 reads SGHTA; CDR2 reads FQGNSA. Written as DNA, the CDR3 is TGTGCCAGCAGCCCCTATCAGGGGACAGCCGCCTACGAGCAGTACTTC. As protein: CASSPYQGTAAYEQYF.

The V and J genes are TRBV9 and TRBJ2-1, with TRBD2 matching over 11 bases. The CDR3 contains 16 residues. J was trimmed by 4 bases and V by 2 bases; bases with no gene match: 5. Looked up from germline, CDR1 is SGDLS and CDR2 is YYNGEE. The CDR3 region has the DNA TGTGCCAGCAGCGTGACCGGGACTAGCGGATACAATGAGCAGTTCTTC. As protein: CASSVTGTSGYNEQFF.

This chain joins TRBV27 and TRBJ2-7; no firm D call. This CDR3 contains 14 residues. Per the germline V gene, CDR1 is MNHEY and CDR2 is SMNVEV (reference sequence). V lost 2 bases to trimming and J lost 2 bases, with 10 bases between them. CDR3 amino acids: CASSLASATYEQYF. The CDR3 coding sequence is TGTGCCAGCAGTTTAGCCAGCGCTACCTACGAGCAGTACTTC.

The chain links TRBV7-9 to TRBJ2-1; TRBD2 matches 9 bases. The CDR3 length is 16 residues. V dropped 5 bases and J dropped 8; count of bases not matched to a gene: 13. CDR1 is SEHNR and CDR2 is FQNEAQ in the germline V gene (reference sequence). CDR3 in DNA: TGTGCCAGCAGCCATTCATCCGGGACTAGCAGGCATGAGCAGTTCTTC. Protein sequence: CASSHSSGTSRHEQFF.

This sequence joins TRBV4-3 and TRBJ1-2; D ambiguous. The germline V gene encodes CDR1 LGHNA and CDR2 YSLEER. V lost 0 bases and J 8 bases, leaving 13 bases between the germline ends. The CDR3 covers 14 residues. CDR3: CASSQDRGSYGYTF. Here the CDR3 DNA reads TGCGCCAGCAGCCAAGATCGAGGGTCCTACGGCTACACCTTC.

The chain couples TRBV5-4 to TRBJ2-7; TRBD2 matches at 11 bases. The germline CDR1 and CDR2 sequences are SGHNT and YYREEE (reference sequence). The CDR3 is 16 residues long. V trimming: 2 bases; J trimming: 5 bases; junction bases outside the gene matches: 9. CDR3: CASSFGLAGGSHEQYV. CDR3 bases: TGTGCCAGCAGCTTCGGTCTAGCGGGAGGAAGCCACGAGCAGTACGTC.

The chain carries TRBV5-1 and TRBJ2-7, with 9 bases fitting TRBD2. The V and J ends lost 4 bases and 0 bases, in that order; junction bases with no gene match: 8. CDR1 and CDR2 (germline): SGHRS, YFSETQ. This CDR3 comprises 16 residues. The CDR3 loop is CASSHLPSGNSYEQYF. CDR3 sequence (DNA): TGCGCCAGCAGCCACCTCCCTAGCGGGAACTCCTACGAGCAGTACTTC. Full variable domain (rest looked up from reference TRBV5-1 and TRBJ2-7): KAGVTQTPRYLIKTRGQQVTLSCSPISGHRSVSWYQQTPGQGLQFLFEYFSETQRNKGNFPGRFSGRQFSNSRSEMNVSTLELGDSALYLCASSHLPSGNSYEQYFGPGTRLTVT.

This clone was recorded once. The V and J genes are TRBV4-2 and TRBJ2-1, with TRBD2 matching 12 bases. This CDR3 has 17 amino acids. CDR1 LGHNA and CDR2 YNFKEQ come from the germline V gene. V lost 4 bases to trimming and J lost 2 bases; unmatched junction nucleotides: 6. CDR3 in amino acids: CASSLWTSGITYNEQFF. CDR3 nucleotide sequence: TGTGCCAGCAGCCTTTGGACTAGCGGGATTACCTACAATGAGCAGTTCTTC.

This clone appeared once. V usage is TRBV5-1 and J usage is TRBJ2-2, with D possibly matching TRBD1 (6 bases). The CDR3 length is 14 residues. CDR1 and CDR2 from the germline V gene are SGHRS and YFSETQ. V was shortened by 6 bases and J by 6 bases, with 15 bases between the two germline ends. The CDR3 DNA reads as TGCGCCAGCATGGAGGCAGGGGTTGCCGGGGAGCTGTTTTTT. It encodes CASMEAGVAGELFF. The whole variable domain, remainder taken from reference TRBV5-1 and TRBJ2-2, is KAGVTQTPRYLIKTRGQQVTLSCSPISGHRSVSWYQQTPGQGLQFLFEYFSETQRNKGNFPGRFSGRQFSNSRSEMNVSTLELGDSALYLCASMEAGVAGELFFGEGSRLTVL.